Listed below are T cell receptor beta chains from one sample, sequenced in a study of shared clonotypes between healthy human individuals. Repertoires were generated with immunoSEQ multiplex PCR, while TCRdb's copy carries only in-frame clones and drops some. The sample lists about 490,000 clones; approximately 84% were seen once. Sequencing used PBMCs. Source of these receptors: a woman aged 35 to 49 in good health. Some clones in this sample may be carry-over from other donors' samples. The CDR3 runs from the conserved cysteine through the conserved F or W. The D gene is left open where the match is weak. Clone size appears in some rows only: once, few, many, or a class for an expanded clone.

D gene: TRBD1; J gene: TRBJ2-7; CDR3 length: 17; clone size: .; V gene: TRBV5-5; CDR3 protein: CASSLLAGGSYTYEQYF; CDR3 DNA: TGTGCCAGCAGCTTGTTGGCAGGGGGCTCGTACACCTACGAGCAGTACTTC
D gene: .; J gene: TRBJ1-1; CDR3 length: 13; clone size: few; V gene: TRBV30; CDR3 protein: CAWSVGQYTEAFF; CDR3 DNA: TGTGCCTGGAGTGTAGGACAGTACACTGAAGCTTTCTTT
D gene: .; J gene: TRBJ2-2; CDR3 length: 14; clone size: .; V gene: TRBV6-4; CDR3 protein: CASSGTMNTGELFF; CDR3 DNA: TGTGCCAGCAGTGGGACAATGAACACCGGGGAGCTGTTTTTT
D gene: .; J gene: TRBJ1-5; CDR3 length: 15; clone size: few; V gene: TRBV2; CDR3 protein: CASSFLNGGNQPQHF; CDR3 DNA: TGTGCCAGCAGTTTCCTGAATGGGGGCAATCAGCCCCAGCATTTT
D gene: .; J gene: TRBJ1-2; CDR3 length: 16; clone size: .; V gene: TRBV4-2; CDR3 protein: CASSQERSIVLDGYTF; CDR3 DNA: TGTGCCAGCAGCCAAGAAAGGAGCATAGTATTGGATGGCTACACCTTC
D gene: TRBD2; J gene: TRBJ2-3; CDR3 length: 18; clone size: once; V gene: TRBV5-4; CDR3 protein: CASSSGLAGGLPGDTQYF; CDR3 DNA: TGTGCCAGCAGTTCAGGACTAGCGGGAGGACTTCCGGGGGATACGCAGTATTTT
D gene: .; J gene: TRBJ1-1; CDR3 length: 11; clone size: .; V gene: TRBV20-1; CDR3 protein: CSAIGDTEAFF; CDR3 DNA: TGCAGTGCTATAGGGGACACTGAAGCTTTCTTT
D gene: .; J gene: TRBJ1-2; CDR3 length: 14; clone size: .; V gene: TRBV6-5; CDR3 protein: CASSYRGVGYGYTF; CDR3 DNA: TGTGCCAGCAGTTACAGGGGGGTAGGCTATGGCTACACCTTC
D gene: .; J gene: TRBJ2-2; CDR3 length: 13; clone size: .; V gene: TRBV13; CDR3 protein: CASSLGGLGELFF; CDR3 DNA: TGTGCCAGCAGCTTAGGGGGACTTGGAGAGCTGTTTTTT
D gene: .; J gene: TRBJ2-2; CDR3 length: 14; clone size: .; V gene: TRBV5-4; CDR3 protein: CASSLQTDTGELFF; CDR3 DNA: TGTGCCAGCAGCTTACAGACGGACACCGGGGAGCTGTTTTTT
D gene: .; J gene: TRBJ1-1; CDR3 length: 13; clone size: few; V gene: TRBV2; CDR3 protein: CASMKAGDTEAFF; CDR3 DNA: TGTGCGAGCATGAAAGCGGGGGACACTGAAGCTTTCTTT
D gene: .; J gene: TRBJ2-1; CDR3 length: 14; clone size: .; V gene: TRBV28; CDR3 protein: CASSLPGSYNEQFF; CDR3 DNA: TGTGCCAGCAGTTTACCAGGGTCCTACAATGAGCAGTTCTTC
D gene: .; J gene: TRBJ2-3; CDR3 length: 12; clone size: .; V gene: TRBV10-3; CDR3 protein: CAISTSTDTQYF; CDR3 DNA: TGTGCCATCAGTACCTCCACAGATACGCAGTATTTT
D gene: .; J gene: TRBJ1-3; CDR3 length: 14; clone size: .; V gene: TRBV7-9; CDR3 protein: CASSPTGSGNTIYF; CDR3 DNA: TGTGCCAGCAGCCCGACAGGCTCTGGAAACACCATATATTTT
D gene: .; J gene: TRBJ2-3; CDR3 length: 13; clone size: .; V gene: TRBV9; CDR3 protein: CASSQTATDTQYF; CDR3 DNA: TGTGCCAGCAGCCAGACTGCCACAGATACGCAGTATTTT
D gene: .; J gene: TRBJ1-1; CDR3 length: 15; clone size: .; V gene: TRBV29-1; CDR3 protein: CSVGGGWAMNTEAFF; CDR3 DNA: TGCAGCGTTGGTGGGGGATGGGCCATGAACACTGAAGCTTTCTTT
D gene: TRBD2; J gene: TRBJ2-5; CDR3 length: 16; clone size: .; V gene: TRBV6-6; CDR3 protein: CASSYSTTSRQETQYF; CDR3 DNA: TGTGCCAGCAGTTACTCTACGACTAGCCGGCAAGAGACCCAGTACTTC
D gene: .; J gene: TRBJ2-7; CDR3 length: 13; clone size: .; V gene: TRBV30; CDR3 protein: CACLRPGTYEQYF; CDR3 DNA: TGTGCCTGCCTAAGGCCAGGGACCTACGAGCAGTACTTC
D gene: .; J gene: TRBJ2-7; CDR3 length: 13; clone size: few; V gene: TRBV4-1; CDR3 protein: CASSHSGFDEQYF; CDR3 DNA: TGCGCCAGCAGCCATTCAGGGTTCGACGAGCAGTACTTC
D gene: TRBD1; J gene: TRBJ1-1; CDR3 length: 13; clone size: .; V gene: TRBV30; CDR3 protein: CAWNGRGRTEAFF; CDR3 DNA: TGTGCCTGGAACGGCAGGGGGCGAACTGAAGCTTTCTTT
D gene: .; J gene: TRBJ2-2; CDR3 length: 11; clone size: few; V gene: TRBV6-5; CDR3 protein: CASSEAGELFF; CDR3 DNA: TGTGCCAGCAGTGAGGCCGGGGAGCTGTTTTTT
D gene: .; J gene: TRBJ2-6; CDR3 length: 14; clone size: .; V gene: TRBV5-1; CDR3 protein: CASRRDSGANVLTF; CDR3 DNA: TGCGCCAGCAGACGGGACTCTGGGGCCAACGTCCTGACTTTC
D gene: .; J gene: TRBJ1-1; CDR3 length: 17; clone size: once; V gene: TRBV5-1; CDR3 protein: CASSLAGLTPMNTEAFF; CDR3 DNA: TGCGCCAGCAGCTTGGCCGGATTGACCCCTATGAACACTGAAGCTTTCTTT
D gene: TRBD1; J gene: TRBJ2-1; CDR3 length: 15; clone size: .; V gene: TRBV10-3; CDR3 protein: CAISEVQGGYNEQFF; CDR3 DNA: TGTGCCATCAGTGAGGTACAGGGGGGCTACAATGAGCAGTTCTTC
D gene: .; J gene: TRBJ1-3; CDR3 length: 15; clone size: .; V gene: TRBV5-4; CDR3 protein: CASSYVVGAGNTIYF; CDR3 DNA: TGTGCCAGCAGCTATGTAGTAGGGGCCGGAAACACCATATATTTT
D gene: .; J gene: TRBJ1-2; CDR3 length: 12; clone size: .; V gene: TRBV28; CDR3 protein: CASRMLQGPHSF; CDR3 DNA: TGTGCCAGCAGAATGTTACAGGGTCCACATTCCTTC
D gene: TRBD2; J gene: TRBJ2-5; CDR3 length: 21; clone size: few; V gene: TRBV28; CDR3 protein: CASSNSAGTSGSGLMEETQYF; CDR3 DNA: TGTGCCAGCAGTAATTCCGCCGGGACTAGCGGGAGTGGCCTGATGGAGGAGACCCAGTACTTC
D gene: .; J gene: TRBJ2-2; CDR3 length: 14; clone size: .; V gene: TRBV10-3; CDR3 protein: CAISESSNTGELFF; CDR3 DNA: TGTGCCATCAGTGAGTCTTCGAACACCGGGGAGCTGTTTTTT
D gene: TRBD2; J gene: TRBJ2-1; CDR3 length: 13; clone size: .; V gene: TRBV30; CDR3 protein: CAWELAGNNEQFF; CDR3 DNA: TGTGCCTGGGAACTAGCGGGCAACAATGAGCAGTTCTTC
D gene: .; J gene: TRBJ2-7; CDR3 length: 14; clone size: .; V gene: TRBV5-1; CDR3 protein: CASSPTGNRYEQYF; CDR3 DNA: TGCGCCAGCAGCCCCACAGGGAATCGCTACGAGCAGTACTTC
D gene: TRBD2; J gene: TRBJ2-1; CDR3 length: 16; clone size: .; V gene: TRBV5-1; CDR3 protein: CASSLVYAGVDDEQFF; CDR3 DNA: TGCGCCAGCAGCTTGGTTTACGCGGGAGTAGACGATGAGCAGTTCTTC
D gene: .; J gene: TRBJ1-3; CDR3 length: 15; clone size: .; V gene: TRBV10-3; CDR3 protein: CAISWTVDSGNTIYF; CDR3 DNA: TGTGCCATCAGCTGGACAGTCGACTCTGGAAACACCATATATTTT
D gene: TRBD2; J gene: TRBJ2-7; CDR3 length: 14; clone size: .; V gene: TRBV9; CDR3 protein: CASSPRLAGYEQYF; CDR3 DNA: TGTGCCAGCAGCCCCCGACTAGCGGGCTACGAGCAGTACTTC
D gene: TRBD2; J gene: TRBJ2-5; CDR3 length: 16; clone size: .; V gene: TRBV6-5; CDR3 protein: CASSCGEAGGSETQYF; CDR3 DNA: TGTGCCAGCAGTTGTGGAGAAGCGGGAGGATCAGAGACCCAGTACTTC
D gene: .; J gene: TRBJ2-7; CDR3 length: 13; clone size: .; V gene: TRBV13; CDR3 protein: CASSLTGIHEQYF; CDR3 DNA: TGTGCCAGCAGCTTAACAGGGATCCACGAGCAGTACTTC
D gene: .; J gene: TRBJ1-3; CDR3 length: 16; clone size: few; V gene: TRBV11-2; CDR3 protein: CASSRQYRSSGNTIYF; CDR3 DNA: TGTGCCAGCAGCCGACAGTACCGAAGCTCTGGAAACACCATATATTTT
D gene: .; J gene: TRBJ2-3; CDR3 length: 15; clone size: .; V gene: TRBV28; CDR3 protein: CASSFGGLRADTQYF; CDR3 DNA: TGTGCCAGCAGTTTTGGGGGCCTGAGAGCGGATACGCAGTATTTT
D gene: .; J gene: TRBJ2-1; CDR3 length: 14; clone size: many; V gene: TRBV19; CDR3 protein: CASSTPGLPNEQFF; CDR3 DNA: TGTGCCAGTAGTACCCCGGGACTTCCTAATGAGCAGTTCTTC
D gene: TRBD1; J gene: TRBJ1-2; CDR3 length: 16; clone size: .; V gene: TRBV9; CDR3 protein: CASSVNPGQGADGYTF; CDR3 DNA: TGTGCCAGCAGCGTGAACCCGGGACAGGGGGCGGATGGCTACACCTTC
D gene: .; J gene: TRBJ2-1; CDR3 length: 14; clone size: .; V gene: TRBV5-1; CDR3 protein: CASSLAFLSNEQFF; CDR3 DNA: TGCGCCAGCAGCTTGGCCTTCCTAAGCAATGAGCAGTTCTTC
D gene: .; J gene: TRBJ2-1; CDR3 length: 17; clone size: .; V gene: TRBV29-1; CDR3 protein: CSVVDTYTQGGPNEQFF; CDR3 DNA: TGCAGCGTTGTCGATACTTACACGCAGGGAGGCCCGAATGAGCAGTTCTTC
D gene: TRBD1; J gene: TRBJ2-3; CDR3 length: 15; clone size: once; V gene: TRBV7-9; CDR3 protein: CASSFQGDRTDTQYF; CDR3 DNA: TGTGCCAGCAGCTTCCAGGGGGACCGCACAGATACGCAGTATTTT
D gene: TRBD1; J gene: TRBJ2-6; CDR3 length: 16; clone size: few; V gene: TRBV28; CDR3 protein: CASSLGQFSGANVLTF; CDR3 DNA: TGTGCCAGCAGTTTGGGACAGTTCTCTGGGGCCAACGTCCTGACTTTC
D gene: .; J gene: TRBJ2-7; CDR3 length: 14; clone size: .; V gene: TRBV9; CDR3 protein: CASNPSGSPDEQYF; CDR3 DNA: TGTGCCAGCAACCCCTCCGGGTCCCCCGACGAGCAGTACTTC
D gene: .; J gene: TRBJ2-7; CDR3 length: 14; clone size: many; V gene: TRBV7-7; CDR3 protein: CASSLTRNSYEQYF; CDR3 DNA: TGTGCCAGCAGCTTAACTAGGAACTCCTACGAGCAGTACTTC
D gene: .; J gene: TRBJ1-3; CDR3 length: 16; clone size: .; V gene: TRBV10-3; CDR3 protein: CAISESTCGVGGEGNF; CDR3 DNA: TGTGCCATCAGTGAGTCAACCTGCGGGGTCGGAGGGGAGGGTAATTTT
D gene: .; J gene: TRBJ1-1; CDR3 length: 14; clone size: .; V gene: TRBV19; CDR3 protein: CASRAGTPNTEAFF; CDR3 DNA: TGTGCCAGTAGGGCCGGGACTCCGAACACTGAAGCTTTCTTT
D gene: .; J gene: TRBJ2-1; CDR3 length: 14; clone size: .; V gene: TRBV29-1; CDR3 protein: CSVEGLDPVGEQFF; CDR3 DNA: TGCAGCGTCGAGGGCCTAGACCCTGTTGGTGAGCAGTTCTTC
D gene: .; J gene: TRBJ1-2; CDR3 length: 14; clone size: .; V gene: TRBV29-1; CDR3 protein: CSVSTERGVYGYTF; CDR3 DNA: TGCAGCGTATCGACAGAGAGAGGGGTCTATGGCTACACCTTC
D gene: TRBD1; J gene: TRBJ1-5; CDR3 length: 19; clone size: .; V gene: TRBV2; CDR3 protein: CASSEAGQGASWSNQPQHF; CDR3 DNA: TGTGCCAGCAGTGAAGCGGGACAGGGGGCGTCTTGGAGCAATCAGCCCCAGCATTTT
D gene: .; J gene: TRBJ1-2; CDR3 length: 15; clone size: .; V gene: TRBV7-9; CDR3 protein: CASSLGGSDSYGYTF; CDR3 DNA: TGTGCCAGCAGCTTAGGGGGAAGTGATAGCTATGGCTACACCTTC
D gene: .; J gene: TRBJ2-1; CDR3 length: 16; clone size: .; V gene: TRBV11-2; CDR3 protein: CASSPLEGSSYNEQFF; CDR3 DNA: TGTGCCAGCAGCCCCCTGGAGGGGAGCTCCTACAATGAGCAGTTCTTC
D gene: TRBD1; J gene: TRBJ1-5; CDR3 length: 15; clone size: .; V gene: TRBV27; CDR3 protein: CASTATGDGNQPQHF; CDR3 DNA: TGTGCCAGCACTGCGACAGGGGATGGCAATCAGCCCCAGCATTTT
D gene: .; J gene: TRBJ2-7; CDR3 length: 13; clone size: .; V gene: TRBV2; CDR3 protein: CASSPRGGGEQYF; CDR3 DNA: TGTGCCAGCAGCCCTAGGGGGGGTGGTGAGCAGTACTTC
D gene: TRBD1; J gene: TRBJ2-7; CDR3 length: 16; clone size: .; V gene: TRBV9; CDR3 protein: CASSGTGTGTLYEQYF; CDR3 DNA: TGTGCCAGCAGCGGGACCGGGACAGGGACGCTCTACGAGCAGTACTTC
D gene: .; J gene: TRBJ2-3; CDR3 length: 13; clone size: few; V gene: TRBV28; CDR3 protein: CASRPISTDTQYF; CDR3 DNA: TGTGCCAGCAGACCAATTAGCACAGATACGCAGTATTTT
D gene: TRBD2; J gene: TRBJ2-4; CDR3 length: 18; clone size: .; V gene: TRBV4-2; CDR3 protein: CASSQDEVAGMAKNIQYF; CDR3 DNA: TGTGCCAGCAGCCAAGATGAGGTAGCGGGGATGGCCAAAAACATTCAGTACTTC
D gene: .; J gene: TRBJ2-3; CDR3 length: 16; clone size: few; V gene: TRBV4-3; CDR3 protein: CASSQDGTHNTDTQYF; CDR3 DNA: TGCGCCAGCAGCCAAGACGGGACGCACAATACAGATACGCAGTATTTT
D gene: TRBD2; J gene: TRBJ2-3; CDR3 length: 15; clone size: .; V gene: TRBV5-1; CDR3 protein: CASSSTSGSTDTQYF; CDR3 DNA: TGCGCCAGCAGCTCGACTAGCGGGAGTACAGATACGCAGTATTTT
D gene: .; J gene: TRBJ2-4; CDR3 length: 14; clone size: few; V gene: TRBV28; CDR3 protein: CASRDEGRGNIQYF; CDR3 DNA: TGTGCCAGCAGAGACGAGGGCCGCGGAAACATTCAGTACTTC